Reported below is one T cell receptor (beta chain). Enrollment of patients from Seattle took place during active infection, with longitudinal follow-up. CDR1 is SGHKS and CDR2 is YYEKEE in the germline V gene (reference sequence). The CDR3 length is 12 residues. V lost 2 bases to trimming and J lost 7 bases, with 9 bases between them. The data originate from a study of blood T cell repertoires in COVID-19. Clones were read by immunoSEQ multiplex PCR, and TCRdb kept only the in-frame ones, dropping some. Here the sample spans hundreds of thousands of clones, more than 80% being singletons. The sample comprised peripheral blood. The clonotype was recovered from a woman in her twenties or thirties with COVID-19, enrolled during active disease. The rearrangement uses TRBV5-5 and TRBJ1-1; D uncertain. The CDR3 DNA follows: TGTGCCAGCAGCTTTGGTCGGGATGAAGCTTTCTTT. Translating it yields CASSFGRDEAFF.